The 12 T cell receptor beta chains below come from one sample, sequenced in a study of molecular identifiers for immune sequencing clone quantification. TCRdb redid the calling of the PCR reads with MiXCR, one entry per CDR3 protein. The sample gives under 600,000 distinct CDR3 sequences, about a fifth of which show up once; approximately 0.84% is in the top ten. Sequencing was performed on naive CD8+ T cells from blood, with Jurkat cell RNA spiked in. Indicated subset: FACS-sorted CD8+CD4-CCR7+CD45RA+ naive T cells. The receptors come from a human donor in good health. Some libraries in this study had Jurkat cell RNA spiked in.

This clonotype was seen only a few times. This chain links TRBV5-6 with TRBJ2-7, with D possibly matching TRBD2 (5 bases). V was cut by 1 base and J by 3 bases, with 8 bases left in between. The CDR3 length is 13 residues. CDR1 and CDR2 (germline): SGHDT, YYEEEE. The CDR3 DNA is TGTGCCAGCAGCTTGATGGAGGTCTACGAGCAGTACTTC. It is translated as CASSLMEVYEQYF.

The chain combines TRBV20-1 with TRBJ2-7; TRBD2 matches 12 bases. The CDR3 is 14 residues long. Losses at the gene ends were 6 bases for V and 4 bases for J; bases not matched to a gene: 7. Germline CDR1 reads DFQATT; CDR2 reads SNEGSKA (reference sequence). The CDR3 sequence: CSARSSGGAYEQYF. The DNA of the CDR3 is TGCAGTGCAAGATCTAGCGGGGGGGCGTACGAGCAGTACTTC.

This clonotype was counted a few times. V gene TRBV12-3 or TRBV12-4 combines with J gene TRBJ2-5, with D possibly TRBD1 on 5 matching bases. Trimming pared 4 bases from V and 5 bases from J, leaving 23 bases between. The CDR3 is 17 residues long. CDR3 bases: TGTGCCAGCAGTTCTATTTCTCGGACAAGGGAAGAGGAGACCCAGTACTTC. Translation gives CASSSISRTREEETQYF.

There are many counts of this clonotype. The J gene is TRBJ2-3, the V gene TRBV20-1; TRBD2 matches at 10 bases. This CDR3 contains 12 residues. In germline, CDR1 is DFQATT, CDR2 SNEGSKA (reference sequence). This CDR3 reads CSSSGGGDTQYF. CDR3 nucleotides: TGCAGCTCGAGCGGGGGGGGAGATACGCAGTATTTT.

A note on this clonotype: Being one base from a much bigger clone, this may be a read error. The CDR3 bases are TGTGCCAGCGAACAGCCCAATCAGCCCCAGCATTTT. It specifies CASEQPNQPQHF. The chain has TRBV12-3 or TRBV12-4 and TRBJ1-5; D remains ambiguous. The CDR3 is 12 amino acids. Trimming stripped 8 bases from V and 3 bases from J, with 8 bases between.

This clonotype was seen once. It may be a read error: a sequence one base away is much more abundant. The final CDR3 position lacks the conserved phenylalanine or tryptophan, pointing to a likely read error. The V call is TRBV27, the J call TRBJ2-3, with D perhaps given as TRBD1 or TRBD2 (5 bases each). Germline-derived CDR1 and CDR2 are MNHEY and SMNVEV (reference sequence). This CDR3 spans 11 amino acids. The V gene lost 2 bases and the J gene lost 11 bases, with 8 bases spanning the gap. The CDR3 DNA follows: TGTGCCAGCAGTTTAGGGACGAAGCAGTATTCT. This gives the protein CASSLGTKQYS.

There are a few counts of this clonotype. This sequence joins TRBV5-5 and TRBJ2-6; TRBD2 might be the D (6 bases). Trimming removed 4 bases at V and 4 bases at J, with 30 bases between. The V gene's germline CDR1 is SGHKS and CDR2 YYEKEE (reference sequence). This CDR3 region has 21 residues. CDR3 protein: CASSLLAGRLPTRSGANVLTF. DNA for the CDR3: TGTGCCAGCAGCCTACTTGCGGGGCGCCTTCCCACGAGGTCCGGGGCCAACGTCCTGACTTTC. Complete variable domain (other parts from reference TRBV5-5 and TRBJ2-6): DAGVTQSPTHLIKTRGQQVTLRCSPISGHKSVSWYQQVLGQGPQFIFQYYEKEERGRGNFPDRFSARQFPNYSSELNVNALLLGDSALYLCASSLLAGRLPTRSGANVLTFGAGSRLTVL.

To note about this clonotype: A read error may be the cause here, since a much bigger clone is one base away. The gene calls are TRBV7-8 and TRBJ1-1; D gene ambiguous. CDR1 is SGHVS and CDR2 is FQNEAQ in the germline V gene. V was trimmed by 4 bases and J by 1 base, leaving 19 bases between them. CDR3 length: 17 amino acids. CDR3 nucleotide sequence: TGTGCCAGCAGCTCTGATCAGGCAGCGCAGCAGAACACTGAAGCTTTCTTT. Translation gives CASSSDQAAQQNTEAFF.

The rearrangement links TRBV19 to TRBJ1-5, with D unclear. CDR1 and CDR2 (germline): LNHDA, SQIVND (reference sequence). The CDR3 contains 13 residues. Trimming shortened V by 7 bases and J by 6 bases, and 13 bases separated the two germline ends. CDR3 sequence (DNA): TGTGCCAGTACCATAGCCTTGGGTCAGCCCCAGCATTTT. Amino acid sequence: CASTIALGQPQHF. Variable domain in full (rest from reference TRBV19 and TRBJ1-5): DGGITQSPKYLFRKEGQNVTLSCEQNLNHDAMYWYRQDPGQGLRLIYYSQIVNDFQKGDIAEGYSVSREKKESFPLTVTSAQKNPTAFYLCASTIALGQPQHFGDGTRLSIL.

The sample holds a few counts of this clonotype. The V call is TRBV3-1, the J call TRBJ2-7, with 11 bases fitting TRBD1. The germline V gene has CDR1 LGHDT and CDR2 YNNKEL (reference sequence). V trimming: 11 bases; J trimming: 3 bases; junction bases outside the gene matches: 3. This CDR3 comprises 12 residues. This CDR3 is CARGTGGYEQYF. CDR3 DNA: TGTGCCCGCGGGACAGGGGGCTACGAGCAGTACTTC.

This clonotype was seen once. One base away lies a much larger clone, so this may be a sequencing read error. The final CDR3 position lacks the conserved phenylalanine or tryptophan, pointing to a likely read error. The limits of the CDR3 on the DNA are not certain, so only TCRdb's listed CDR3 is given. The CDR3 protein is CASSRQGSSGSEYS. V gene TRBV14 combines with J gene TRBJ2-7; the tabulated D call, TRBD2, remains unverified against the DNA. Including both end residues, the CDR3 is 14 amino acids long. CDR1 SGHDN and CDR2 FVKESK come from the germline V gene.

This clonotype has only a few counts. The chain has TRBV6-5 and TRBJ2-3, with 10 bases matching TRBD1. CDR3 length: 15 residues. Germline CDR1 reads MNHEY; CDR2 reads SVGAGI. V was pared by 6 bases and J by 5 bases, with 8 bases of the junction left unmatched. In DNA form, the CDR3 reads TGTGCCAGCAGCACCTTTGGACAGGGGGTAGATACGCAGTATTTT. Residues: CASSTFGQGVDTQYF.